These 2 T cell receptor beta chains share one sample of origin, sequenced in a study of blood T cell repertoires in COVID-19. Clones were read by immunoSEQ multiplex PCR, and TCRdb kept only the in-frame ones, dropping some. This sample has about 270,000 clones, with more than 85% found just once. The sample taken for sequencing was PBMCs or T cells enriched from blood (not recorded which). These receptors all stem from a man in his forties who had been exposed to COVID-19.

This clone was detected only a few times. V usage is TRBV18 and J usage is TRBJ2-2, with 7 bases identical to TRBD1. Losses at the gene ends were 6 bases for V and 5 bases for J; bases not matched to a gene: 12. Germline V gene data show CDR1 as KGHSH and CDR2 as LQKENI. The CDR3 has 16 amino acids. CDR3 protein: CASSREDRVETGELFF. The CDR3 DNA reads TGTGCCAGCTCGCGCGAAGACAGGGTCGAGACCGGGGAGCTGTTTTTT.

The V call is TRBV7-8, the J call TRBJ2-1; D perhaps matches TRBD2 (5 bases). Germline V gene lookup returns CDR1 SGHVS and CDR2 FQNEAQ. The CDR3 runs 12 residues. Trimming removed 5 bases from V and 5 bases from J, with 7 bases in between. CDR3 sequence reads: CASSPGNNEQFF. Here the CDR3 DNA reads TGTGCCAGCAGCCCGGGAAACAATGAGCAGTTCTTC.